These T cell receptor beta chains were read from a single sample in a study of T cells in Graves' hyperthyroidism and ophthalmopathy. TCRdb re-analysed the multiplex PCR reads in MiXCR, keeping a single row per CDR3 protein. The sample consists of hundreds of thousands of distinct CDR3 sequences, around a quarter of them appearing once. Specimen: blood. These receptor sequences come from a woman aged 25-40 years with Graves' ophthalmopathy. Both conserved end residues are part of each CDR3. The D gene is left open where the match is weak. Clone size is shown for a subset of rows, as once, few, many or a class of expanded clone.

NA TRBJ2-3 TRBV12-3/TRBV12-4 TRBD2 CASSSELAGISTDTQYF TGTGCCAGCAGTTCCGAATTAGCGGGAATAAGCACAGATACGCAGTATTTT
NA TRBJ2-5 TRBV5-1 NA CASSTGALQETQYF TGCGCCAGCAGCACCGGTGCTCTCCAAGAGACCCAGTACTTC
NA TRBJ1-1 TRBV30 NA CAWSDTDTEAFF TGTGCCTGGAGTGACACCGACACTGAAGCTTTCTTT
many TRBJ1-5 TRBV10-3 TRBD1 CAISERDGTGGNQPQHF TGTGCCATCAGTGAGCGTGACGGGACAGGGGGCAATCAGCCCCAGCATTTT
few TRBJ1-5 TRBV6-2/TRBV6-3 NA CASSSGGGAGMPQHF TGTGCCAGCAGTTCCGGTGGAGGGGCCGGGATGCCCCAGCATTTT
many TRBJ1-3 TRBV13 TRBD1 CASSLTPGQGRNTIYF TGTGCCAGCAGCCTCACTCCGGGACAGGGGAGAAACACCATATATTTT
many TRBJ1-2 TRBV30 NA CAWSWTGNYGYTF TGTGCCTGGAGTTGGACGGGAAACTATGGCTACACCTTC
many TRBJ1-2 TRBV7-6 TRBD1 CASSLAIDRGYGYTF TGTGCCAGCAGCTTAGCGATCGACAGGGGCTATGGCTACACCTTC
many TRBJ1-6 TRBV5-1 NA CASSSGGERSPLHF TGCGCCAGCAGCTCCGGTGGGGAACGTTCACCCCTCCACTTT
many TRBJ2-2 TRBV5-1 TRBD1 CASSLDRVDSGELFF TGCGCCAGCAGCCTGGACAGGGTGGATTCCGGGGAGCTGTTTTTT
many TRBJ1-1 TRBV6-5 NA CASTGSNTEAFF TGTGCCAGCACAGGCAGTAACACTGAAGCTTTCTTT
few TRBJ1-2 TRBV15 NA CATSRDPGSYTF TGTGCCACCAGCAGAGACCCAGGCTCCTACACCTTC
NA TRBJ1-1 TRBV7-9 NA CASSYGTGSEAFF TGTGCCAGCAGTTACGGAACAGGTAGTGAAGCTTTCTTT
many TRBJ2-7 TRBV12-3/TRBV12-4 NA CASSFTAYEQYF TGTGCCAGCAGTTTTACAGCCTACGAGCAGTACTTC
many TRBJ1-3 TRBV6-5 NA CASSYSRTGNTIYF TGTGCCAGCAGTTACTCGAGAACTGGAAACACCATATATTTT
many TRBJ2-5 TRBV20-1 NA CSARVGRGGSVTQYF TGCAGTGCTAGAGTGGGCAGAGGAGGGTCGGTGACCCAGTACTTC
many TRBJ1-1 TRBV19 NA CASRDGYMMNTEAFF TGTGCCAGCCGGGACGGATATATGATGAACACTGAAGCTTTCTTT